This T cell receptor beta chain was obtained from a study of blood T cell repertoires in COVID-19. Overall study context: Collection of acute and convalescent COVID-19 samples took place in the United States, Italy and Spain. Sources were T cells, B-cell-depleted T cells, or PBMCs; the material itself was cDNA or gDNA.

Germline V gene data show CDR1 as KGHSH and CDR2 as LQKENI. This CDR3 has 17 amino acids. Trimming shortened V by 3 bases and J by 5 bases, and 22 bases separated the two germline ends. Method: immunoSEQ multiplex PCR; TCRdb's copy keeps in-frame clones and lacks some. The table records roughly 160,000 clones, 85% to 90% of them present only once. The sequencing input was peripheral blood. The clonotype comes from a man over 45 with active or convalescent COVID-19. V usage is TRBV18 and J usage is TRBJ1-1, with D perhaps TRBD1 (6 bases). The CDR3 reads CASSPGRGADEKTEAFF. CDR3 DNA: TGTGCCAGCTCACCCGGACGGGGGGCGGACGAGAAGACTGAAGCTTTCTTT.